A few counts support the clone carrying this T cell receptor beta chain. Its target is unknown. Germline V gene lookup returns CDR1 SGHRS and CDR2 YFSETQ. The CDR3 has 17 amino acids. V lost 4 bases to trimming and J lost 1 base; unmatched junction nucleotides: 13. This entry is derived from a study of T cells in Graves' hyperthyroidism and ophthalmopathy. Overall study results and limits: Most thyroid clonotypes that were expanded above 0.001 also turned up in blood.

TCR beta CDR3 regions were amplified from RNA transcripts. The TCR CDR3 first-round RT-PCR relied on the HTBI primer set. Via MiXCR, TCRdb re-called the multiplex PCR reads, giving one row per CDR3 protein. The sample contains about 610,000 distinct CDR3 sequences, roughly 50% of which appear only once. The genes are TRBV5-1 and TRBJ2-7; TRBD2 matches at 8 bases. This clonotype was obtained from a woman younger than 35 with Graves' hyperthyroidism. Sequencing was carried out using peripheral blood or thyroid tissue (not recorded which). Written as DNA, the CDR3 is TGCGCCAGCAGCCACCCTACTAGCGGAAGGGTTTCCTACGAGCAGTACTTC. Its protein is CASSHPTSGRVSYEQYF.